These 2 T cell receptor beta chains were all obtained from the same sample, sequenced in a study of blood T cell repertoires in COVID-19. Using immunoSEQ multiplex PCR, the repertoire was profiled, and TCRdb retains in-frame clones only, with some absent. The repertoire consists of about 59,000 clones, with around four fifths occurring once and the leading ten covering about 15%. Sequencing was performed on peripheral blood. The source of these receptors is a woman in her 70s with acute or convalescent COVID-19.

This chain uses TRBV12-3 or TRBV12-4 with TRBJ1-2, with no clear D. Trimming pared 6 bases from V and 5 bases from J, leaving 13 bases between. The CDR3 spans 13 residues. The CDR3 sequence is CASSPERSYGYTF. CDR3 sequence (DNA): TGTGCCAGCAGCCCCGAGAGGTCGTATGGCTACACCTTC.

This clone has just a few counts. The CDR3 region is CASSRQETFTGELFF. The CDR3 DNA follows: TGTGCCAGCTCACGCCAAGAGACTTTCACCGGGGAGCTGTTTTTT. The chain combines TRBV18 with TRBJ2-2; D remains ambiguous. Germline CDR1 and CDR2: KGHSH and LQKENI. Trimming shortened V by 4 bases and J by 4 bases, and 13 bases separated the two germline ends. This CDR3 has 15 amino acids. Full variable domain (outside the CDR3, taken from reference TRBV18 and TRBJ2-2): NAGVMQNPRHLVRRRGQEARLRCSPMKGHSHVYWYRQLPEEGLKFMVYLQKENIIDESGMPKERFSAEFPKEGPSILRIQQVVRGDSAAYFCASSRQETFTGELFFGEGSRLTVL.